This T cell receptor beta chain came from a study of graft-versus-host responses after intestinal transplantation. Study background: The study gave all recipients anti-thymocyte globulin induction, then tacrolimus and steroids for about 3 years.

As regards this clone: The antigen is not known.

This CDR3 is built from 14 residues. Germline V gene lookup returns CDR1 LNHDA and CDR2 SQIVND (reference sequence). Trimming shortened V by 1 base and J by 6 bases, and 10 bases separated the two germline ends. Libraries were prepared by immunoSEQ multiplex PCR; TCRdb keeps only in-frame clonotypes and omits some of them. The sample has more than 70,000 clones, 85% to 95% seen once. The sequence derives from a human donor who was the organ donor for an intestinal transplant. This material consisted of unstimulated CD8+ T cells sorted from spleen or lymph node cells, taken before transplant. This chain uses TRBV19 with TRBJ2-1; D may be TRBD2 (6 bases). The CDR3 DNA reads as TGTGCCAGTAGTATAGGCGGGGAGATCAATGAGCAGTTCTTC. It codes for CASSIGGEINEQFF.